These T cell receptor beta chains were read from a single sample in a study of cytomegalovirus exposure and HLA in healthy donors. The table came from immunoSEQ multiplex PCR; TCRdb's copy has only in-frame clones and leaves some out. The sample yields about 140,000 clones, 79% seen once. Sample: PBMCs. These receptors were taken from a female donor in good health and CMV-seronegative. CDR3s include the opening cysteine and the closing phenylalanine or tryptophan. D genes are given only for firm matches. Clone sizes are given selectively: once, few, many, or a class where the clone is expanded.

d_call: TRBD1
j_call: TRBJ2-3
clone_size: -
v_call: TRBV29-1
cdr3_aa: CSGRGQGQFSTDTQYF
cdr3_nt: TGCAGCGGTCGGGGACAGGGCCAATTTAGCACAGATACGCAGTATTTT

d_call: TRBD1
j_call: TRBJ2-3
clone_size: -
v_call: TRBV29-1
cdr3_aa: CSVEQGAGTDTQYF
cdr3_nt: TGCAGCGTCGAACAGGGGGCTGGCACAGATACGCAGTATTTT

d_call: -
j_call: TRBJ1-2
clone_size: -
v_call: TRBV28
cdr3_aa: CASSPPWGGHYGYTF
cdr3_nt: TGTGCCAGCAGTCCCCCTTGGGGGGGGCACTATGGCTACACCTTC

d_call: -
j_call: TRBJ2-6
clone_size: once
v_call: TRBV7-9
cdr3_aa: CASSAGFSGANVLTF
cdr3_nt: TGTGCCAGCAGCGCAGGGTTCTCTGGGGCCAACGTCCTGACTTTC

d_call: TRBD2
j_call: TRBJ2-2
clone_size: -
v_call: TRBV7-6
cdr3_aa: CASSFGGRGGELFF
cdr3_nt: TGTGCCAGCAGCTTTGGCGGGAGAGGCGGGGAGCTGTTTTTT

d_call: -
j_call: TRBJ1-1
clone_size: -
v_call: TRBV10-3
cdr3_aa: CAIRGDRYPEAFF
cdr3_nt: TGTGCCATCAGGGGTGACAGGTATCCTGAAGCTTTCTTT

d_call: TRBD1
j_call: TRBJ1-2
clone_size: -
v_call: TRBV27
cdr3_aa: CASSSLGTVGGYTF
cdr3_nt: TGTGCCAGCAGTTCGCTCGGGACAGTTGGCGGCTACACCTTC

d_call: TRBD1
j_call: TRBJ2-2
clone_size: -
v_call: TRBV5-1
cdr3_aa: CASSWTGGQTGELFF
cdr3_nt: TGCGCCAGCAGCTGGACAGGGGGCCAGACCGGGGAGCTGTTTTTT

d_call: TRBD2
j_call: TRBJ2-3
clone_size: -
v_call: TRBV18
cdr3_aa: CASSPPVGTGLAGELTDTQYF
cdr3_nt: TGTGCCAGCTCACCACCGGTGGGGACGGGACTAGCGGGGGAACTCACAGATACGCAGTATTTT

d_call: TRBD1
j_call: TRBJ2-7
clone_size: -
v_call: TRBV9
cdr3_aa: CASSGQGESYEQYF
cdr3_nt: TGTGCCAGCAGCGGACAGGGTGAATCCTACGAGCAGTACTTC

d_call: -
j_call: TRBJ1-2
clone_size: -
v_call: TRBV29-1
cdr3_aa: CSVEGTRSPGAGGYTF
cdr3_nt: TGCAGCGTTGAAGGGACTAGGTCCCCAGGGGCAGGTGGCTACACCTTC